The clone carrying this TCR beta chain was recorded only once. A multiplex PCR was run with 60 Vbeta primers and 13 Jbeta primers. Produced via immunoSEQ multiplex PCR; TCRdb's table is partial and in-frame only. The repertoire has about 120,000 clones, 80% to 90% of them found once; the top ten carry about 11%. The sample comes from a study of cytomegalovirus exposure and HLA in healthy donors. Germline V gene lookup returns CDR1 SGHAT and CDR2 FQDESV (reference sequence). The length of the CDR3 is 15 residues. The V end lost 2 bases, the J end lost 7 bases, and 17 bases lay between the germline ends.

The chain carries TRBV11-1 and TRBJ2-5; D is possibly TRBD2 (5 bases). The TCR originated in a male donor in good health and CMV-seropositive. The sample taken for sequencing was PBMCs. CDR3: CASSLMGNSAGTQYF. CDR3 nucleotide sequence: TGTGCCAGCAGCTTAATGGGTAATTCTGCGGGGACCCAGTACTTC.